These T cell receptor beta chains were read from a single sample in a study of shared clonotypes between healthy human individuals. Generated by immunoSEQ multiplex PCR, the TCRdb table keeps only in-frame clones and is missing some. This table holds about 2,200,000 clones, more than 85% found once. Sequencing was carried out using naive CD8+ T cells from PBMCs. Every receptor here comes from a man aged 18 to 35 in good health. Some clones in this sample may be carry-over from other donors' samples. Both conserved end residues are part of each CDR3.

j_call	v_call	cdr3_aa
TRBJ2-1	TRBV27	CASSLYRLPNNEQFF
TRBJ2-7	TRBV4-3	CASSQDDFAYEQYF
TRBJ2-7	TRBV6-5	CASSYSIGTDSYEQYF
TRBJ1-1	TRBV6-4	CASRETEAFF
TRBJ2-7	TRBV9	CASSLGLASTYEQYF
TRBJ2-7	TRBV28	CASRHRYSYEQYF
TRBJ1-2	TRBV19	CASSPRGDGYTF
TRBJ2-7	TRBV27	CASSLSSGPGRYEQYF
TRBJ2-1	TRBV28	CASSPNGSYNEQFF
TRBJ1-4	TRBV4-1	CASSQPGPGGEKLFF
TRBJ2-6	TRBV5-1	CASSVWTASSGANVLTF
TRBJ2-3	TRBV7-8	CASSTHSGTSGTDTQYF
TRBJ2-7	TRBV27	CASSLSTSGIYEQYF
TRBJ2-7	TRBV6-6	CASSSLDRVSDEQYF
TRBJ2-2	TRBV5-1	CASIRDTGELFF
NA	TRBV29-1	CSVVGLSYEQYF
TRBJ2-7	TRBV28	CASSGGESLYEQYF
TRBJ2-1	TRBV7-8	CASTRPWPSGNPTYEQFF
TRBJ1-4	TRBV9	CASSETGQPNEKLFF
TRBJ2-1	TRBV5-1	CASSLEASLYNEQFF
TRBJ1-5	TRBV27	CASRGQGNQPQHF
TRBJ2-7	TRBV7-9	CASSLAGQGANYEQYF
TRBJ1-1	TRBV19	CASSLGTATEAFF
TRBJ2-7	TRBV15	CATSRDLGAGEQYF
TRBJ1-5	TRBV21-1	CASTEVRGGYQPQHF
TRBJ2-1	TRBV29-1	CSVRSPGNEQFF
TRBJ2-2	TRBV7-9	CASSATNTGELFF
TRBJ2-5	TRBV7-9	CASSAGTGGRETQYF
TRBJ2-7	TRBV13	CASSILPDYEQYF
TRBJ1-2	TRBV5-4	CASSSSDRVFDGYTF
TRBJ1-1	TRBV10-3	CAISESRAYTEAFF
TRBJ1-2	TRBV6-6	CASSYTTGGFPYGYTF
TRBJ2-7	TRBV5-3	CATPLAGTGPYEQYF
TRBJ2-1	TRBV4-1	CASSQVRGSYNEQFF
TRBJ2-7	TRBV29-1	CSVVTGPYEQYF
TRBJ2-1	TRBV28	CASHPLWGTYNEQFF
TRBJ2-1	TRBV7-9	CASTQVVAGLSYNEQFF
TRBJ2-7	TRBV7-2	CASSLGLAGAYEQYF
TRBJ2-3	TRBV6-5	CASGKGGPSTDTQYF
TRBJ2-1	TRBV28	CASSLRPYNEQFF
TRBJ2-5	TRBV27	CASSPTGLGGETQYF
TRBJ2-7	TRBV28	CASSPPGGYLAGLYEQYF
TRBJ2-7	TRBV6-5	CASSKGQALTYEQYF
TRBJ2-1	TRBV28	CASRSGTSRYNEQFF
TRBJ1-2	TRBV28	CASTVVIPNGAGYTF
TRBJ2-7	TRBV27	CASSPIAGGSYEQYF
TRBJ2-1	TRBV27	CASMRQPARNEQFF
TRBJ2-1	TRBV4-2	CASSRSGTKNNEQFF
TRBJ2-1	TRBV7-8	CASSGFGEQFF
TRBJ2-6	TRBV6-9	CASSTNYLRQSRANVLTF
TRBJ2-7	TRBV5-6	CASSSGRSEQYF
TRBJ1-2	TRBV19	CASRIPTVDGQGHYGYTF
TRBJ2-7	TRBV4-2	CASSQGTSGSGILYEQYF
TRBJ2-1	TRBV2	CASRRASGRALNEQFF
TRBJ2-1	TRBV5-1	CASSPRTGMDEQFF
TRBJ1-5	TRBV19	CASSSGTLPFNQPQHF
TRBJ1-3	TRBV30	CAWSHPGTVLMDTIYF
TRBJ2-4	TRBV27	CASSQLSRDREEIQYF